The 17 T cell receptor beta chains below were found in one sample sequenced in a study of shared T cell receptors in the human thymus. Method: immunoSEQ multiplex PCR; TCRdb's copy keeps in-frame clones and lacks some. The repertoire holds 650,000 to 950,000 clones, with approximately 85% as singletons. This sample was shared with a second study, whose subject was human thymus T cells.

The specimen was thymocytes. The receptors derive from a girl under three years old with a congenital heart defect.

The chain combines TRBV28 with TRBJ1-4; maybe TRBD1 (5 bases). The CDR3 is 14 residues long. CDR1 and CDR2 from the germline V gene are MDHEN and SYDVKM. The V and J ends lost 5 bases and 2 bases respectively, with 9 bases between them. The CDR3 DNA reads TGTGCCAGCAGTCCCAGACAGACTAATGAAAAACTGTTTTTT. Encoded protein: CASSPRQTNEKLFF.

This chain joins TRBV4-3 and TRBJ2-7; 10 bases map to TRBD2. CDR1 and CDR2 (germline): LGHNA, YSLEER. There are 15 residues in the CDR3. V was pared by 4 bases and J by 1 base, with 4 bases of the junction left unmatched. CDR3 in amino acids: CASSPRTSGSYEQYF. The CDR3 DNA reads TGCGCCAGCAGCCCCCGGACTAGCGGATCCTACGAGCAGTACTTC.

The genes are TRBV27 and TRBJ1-4; D perhaps matches TRBD1 (5 bases). CDR3 length: 14 amino acids. Germline CDR1 MNHEY, CDR2 SMNVEV (reference sequence). V lost 6 bases and J lost 0, with 8 bases in between. CDR3 DNA: TGTGCCAGCAGGCGGGGCCCAACTAATGAAAAACTGTTTTTT. Encoded protein: CASRRGPTNEKLFF.

CDR3 nucleotide sequence: TGCGCCAGCAGCCTCCAGACCCAACTATCGCAAGAGACCCAGTACTTC. Its protein is CASSLQTQLSQETQYF. V gene TRBV4-1 combines with J gene TRBJ2-5; D is undetermined. Germline values: CDR1 MGHRA, CDR2 YSYEKL. This CDR3 is built from 16 residues. V lost 4 bases to trimming and J lost 2 bases, with 17 bases between them.

The V call is TRBV6-5, the J call TRBJ1-5, with TRBD1 as a possible D gene (6 bases). V gave up 4 bases and J gave up 4 bases, with 11 bases separating them. The CDR3 is 14 residues long. CDR1 is MNHEY, CDR2 SVGAGI, per germline. The CDR3 region has the DNA TGTGCCAGCAGTTTCCGGACAGTTAATCAGCCCCAGCATTTT. Encoded protein: CASSFRTVNQPQHF.

The gene calls are TRBV5-6 and TRBJ1-1; a possible D gene is TRBD1 (6 bases). This CDR3 has 14 residues. Looked up from germline, CDR1 is SGHDT and CDR2 is YYEEEE. V was clipped by 1 base and J by 5 bases, with 12 bases between them. The CDR3: CASSLYRAGTEAFF. The CDR3 nucleotides are TGTGCCAGCAGCTTGTACAGGGCAGGAACTGAAGCTTTCTTT.

The chain carries TRBV7-6 and TRBJ1-2; 11 bases align to TRBD1. The CDR3 is 15 amino acids. Trimming at V came to 3 bases and at J to 8 bases, leaving 8 bases not matched to a gene. The germline CDR1 and CDR2 sequences are SGHVS and FNYEAQ. The CDR3 protein is CASSLTGTGGQGYTF. The CDR3 DNA is TGTGCCAGCAGCTTGACCGGGACAGGGGGACAAGGCTACACCTTC.

The gene calls are TRBV19 and TRBJ1-3, with D tentatively TRBD1 (6 bases). V gave up 7 bases and J gave up 0 bases, with 16 bases separating them. The CDR3 runs 16 residues. Germline V gene sequence: CDR1 LNHDA, CDR2 SQIVND (reference sequence). CDR3 in DNA: TGTGCCAGTAAACCTCGGACAGTATACTCTGGAAACACCATATATTTT. Amino acid sequence: CASKPRTVYSGNTIYF.

This clone came up a few times. CDR3 DNA: TGTGCCACCATCCAGGGGCAATCCTACGAGCAGTACTTC. This gives the protein CATIQGQSYEQYF. The chain recombines TRBV2 with TRBJ2-7, with D perhaps TRBD1 (6 bases). Trimming took off 10 bases at V and 1 base at J, with 14 bases between the two ends. This CDR3 comprises 13 residues. Per the germline V gene, CDR1 is SNHLY and CDR2 is FYNNEI. Together with reference TRBV2 and TRBJ2-7, the CDR3 gives the full variable domain: EPEVTQTPSHQVTQMGQEVILRCVPISNHLYFYWYRQILGQKVEFLVSFYNNEISEKSEIFDDQFSVERPDGSNFTLKIRSTKLEDSAMYFCATIQGQSYEQYFGPGTRLTVT.

The rearrangement uses TRBV6-5 and TRBJ1-5; D is perhaps TRBD1 (6 bases). CDR3 length: 13 residues. The V gene lost 6 bases and the J gene lost 5 bases, with 11 bases spanning the gap. CDR1 and CDR2 (germline): MNHEY, SVGAGI. CDR3 sequence (DNA): TGTGCCAGCAGATCGGACAGCTATCAGCCCCAGCATTTT. This codes for CASRSDSYQPQHF.

This rearrangement joins TRBV27 to TRBJ2-7, with unresolved D. The CDR3 loop spans 14 amino acids. The V end was cut by 4 bases, the J end by 6 bases, with 16 bases between. Germline values: CDR1 MNHEY, CDR2 SMNVEV (reference sequence). The CDR3 nucleotides are TGTGCCAGCAGTTCCCTGGGCCGGTTTGGCGAGCAGTACTTC. Translated, it gives CASSSLGRFGEQYF.

This chain joins TRBV9 and TRBJ1-2, with D possibly TRBD1 on 6 matching bases. Trimming removed 4 bases from V and 8 bases from J, with 21 bases in between. This CDR3 has 15 residues. Germline lookup yields CDR1 SGDLS and CDR2 YYNGEE. The CDR3 region has the DNA TGTGCCAGCAGCTCCGGACAGCTCACCCCTGGCGGCTACACCTTC. Encoded protein: CASSSGQLTPGGYTF.

The chain joins TRBV7-2 to TRBJ2-7; D unresolved. Trimming removed 1 base at V and 1 base at J, with 5 bases between. This CDR3 has 13 amino acids. Germline values: CDR1 SGHTA, CDR2 FQGNSA. The CDR3 spells CASSLELSYEQYF. In DNA form, the CDR3 reads TGTGCCAGCAGCTTAGAACTATCCTACGAGCAGTACTTC.

The chain uses TRBV6-1 and TRBJ1-3; D not resolved. The CDR3 loop spans 16 amino acids. The V gene lost 2 bases and the J gene lost 0 bases, with 11 bases spanning the gap. Germline V gene data show CDR1 as MNHNS and CDR2 as SASEGT. Here the CDR3 DNA reads TGTGCCAGCAGTGAAAGAGGTACAAGCTCTGGAAACACCATATATTTT. The encoded protein is CASSERGTSSGNTIYF.

This chain joins TRBV4-3 and TRBJ2-7, with 9 bases fitting TRBD2. Germline CDR1 is LGHNA and CDR2 is YSLEER. The CDR3 is 17 amino acids. The junction had 10 bases not matched to a gene; V was cut back by 4 bases and J by 0 bases. The CDR3 sequence is CASSPTLAGRDSYEQYF. The CDR3 bases are TGCGCCAGCAGCCCCACTCTAGCGGGGCGCGACTCCTACGAGCAGTACTTC.

The rearrangement uses TRBV4-3 and TRBJ2-7; 9 bases are shared with TRBD1. V lost 0 bases, J lost 0 bases, and 9 bases stayed unmatched. The CDR3 extends over 18 amino acids. Germline V gene data show CDR1 as LGHNA and CDR2 as YSLEER. Written as DNA, the CDR3 is TGCGCCAGCAGCCAAGAAGTGGAGCGGGACAGGGCCTCCTACGAGCAGTACTTC. As protein: CASSQEVERDRASYEQYF.

The CDR3 here is CASSQEGTSGGAGEKNEQFF. In nucleotides, the CDR3 is TGTGCCAGCAGCCAAGAGGGGACTAGCGGGGGGGCCGGGGAAAAAAATGAGCAGTTCTTC. The genes are TRBV14 and TRBJ2-1; the match to TRBD2 covers 16 bases. The CDR3 spans 20 residues. V lost 0 bases to trimming and J lost 7 bases; unmatched junction nucleotides: 12. Germline V gene lookup returns CDR1 SGHDN and CDR2 FVKESK.